The 7 T cell receptor beta chains listed next were all sequenced from one sample in a study of blood T cell repertoires in COVID-19. Sequencing used immunoSEQ multiplex PCR; TCRdb keeps in-frame clones, though not all of them. This sample carries roughly 260,000 clones, 82% of them seen once, and the ten largest clones take 3.1%. Sequencing input: peripheral blood. These receptors originate from a woman younger than 35 with acute or convalescent COVID-19.

As concerns this clone: One end of the junction does not line up with germline, which may come from a read error. This chain connects TRBV7-7 to TRBJ2-1; TRBD2 matches 13 bases. The CDR3 sequence is 16 residues long. CDR1 is SSHAT, CDR2 FNYEAQ, per germline (reference sequence). This CDR3 is CASSLGLAGVSGEQFF. The CDR3 DNA sequence: TGTGCTAGCAGCCTTGGACTAGCGGGAGTAAGTGGTGAGCAGTTCTTC.

The rearrangement uses TRBV7-9 and TRBJ2-3; D might be TRBD2 (5 bases). Germline CDR1 is SEHNR and CDR2 is FQNEAQ (reference sequence). The germline V and J ends were trimmed by 2 bases and 0 bases, with 15 bases remaining between them. The CDR3 consists of 17 residues. This CDR3 is CASSLIDSAASTDTQYF. CDR3 DNA: TGTGCCAGCAGCTTAATTGATAGCGCCGCTAGCACAGATACGCAGTATTTT.

This rearrangement joins TRBV30 to TRBJ2-3; TRBD1 agrees at 8 bases. The germline CDR1 and CDR2 sequences are GTSNPN and SVGIG (reference sequence). CDR3 length equals 17 residues. The J segment lost 2 bases and the V segment lost 5 bases, leaving 15 bases of the junction unmatched. CDR3 sequence: CAWYRGTGSFYTDTQYF. The CDR3 coding sequence is TGTGCCTGGTACCGGGGGACAGGTTCCTTTTACACAGATACGCAGTATTTT.

This clone was seen only once. This chain uses TRBV14 with TRBJ2-3; 8 positions agree with TRBD2. The CDR3 is made up of 16 amino acids. V gave up 0 bases and J gave up 3 bases; unmatched junction bases: 5. Germline assignment: CDR1 SGHDN and CDR2 FVKESK. CDR3 sequence (DNA): TGTGCCAGCAGCCAAGATCCAGCGGGAGTAACAGATACGCAGTATTTT. It specifies CASSQDPAGVTDTQYF. Full variable domain (rest looked up from reference TRBV14 and TRBJ2-3): EAGVTQFPSHSVIEKGQTVTLRCDPISGHDNLYWYRRVMGKEIKFLLHFVKESKQDESGMPNNRFLAERTGGTYSTLKVQPAELEDSGVYFCASSQDPAGVTDTQYFGPGTRLTVL.

This clone was recorded only once. The chain uses TRBV4-2 and TRBJ1-2; TRBD1 matches 11 bases. The CDR3 is 17 residues long. Germline CDR1 is LGHNA and CDR2 is YNFKEQ. The V gene end was trimmed by 0 bases and the J gene end by 3 bases; junction bases not matched to a gene: 6. The CDR3 DNA reads as TGTGCCAGCAGCCAAGACCCGGGACAGGGGGTCCACTATGGCTACACCTTC. It codes for CASSQDPGQGVHYGYTF.

V gene TRBV19 combines with J gene TRBJ1-2; 9 bases match TRBD1. V trimming: 7 bases; J trimming: 6 bases; junction bases outside the gene matches: 12. This CDR3 region has 15 residues. The germline gives CDR1 LNHDA, CDR2 SQIVND (reference sequence). Here the CDR3 reads CASTPTGGTTDGYTF. DNA of the CDR3: TGTGCCAGTACTCCGACAGGGGGAACTACGGATGGCTACACCTTC.

This clone was observed a handful of times. This chain links TRBV2 with TRBJ2-3, with D possibly matching TRBD2 (5 bases). The V end was cut by 7 bases, the J end by 4 bases, with 21 bases between. The germline V gene encodes CDR1 SNHLY and CDR2 FYNNEI. The length of the CDR3 is 16 residues. CDR3 sequence (DNA): TGTGCCAGCATTTCGTGGGAGCCCCTAATGGCAGATACGCAGTATTTT. Translation gives CASISWEPLMADTQYF.